This T cell receptor (beta chain) was sequenced during a study of shared clonotypes between healthy human individuals. Sequenced by immunoSEQ multiplex PCR; TCRdb stores in-frame clones only, minus some. This sample carries 1,400,000 or so clones, roughly 98.5% of them seen once, and the ten largest clones take around 0.33%. This TCR came from a man aged 25 to 40 in good health. Sequenced material: naive CD4+ T cells sorted from blood. Specified subset: CD45RA+ positively selected.

CDR3 nucleotide sequence: TGCGCCAGCAGTGTTGTCTATGAGCAGTTCTTC. Its protein is CASSVVYEQFF. The V and J genes are TRBV10-2 and TRBJ2-1; D not resolved. V was clipped by 4 bases and J by 8 bases, with 6 bases between them. Germline CDR1 WSHSY, CDR2 SAAADI. The CDR3 is 11 amino acids.